What follows are 22 T cell receptor beta chains derived from one specimen sequenced in a study of beta chain features in type 1 diabetes. Study observations and caveats: Within each of all four CD4+ subsets, Type 1 diabetes patients had TCRB CDR3s that were moderately but significantly shorter.

Antigens of these TCRs are unknown. Since all of the isolated RNA was reverse transcribed, expressed TCRB transcripts were what got sequenced. The repertoire was sequenced with immunoSEQ multiplex PCR; TCRdb's copy has only in-frame clones and lacks some. Here the sample spans approximately 360,000 clones, roughly an eighth being singletons. Sequenced: naive CD4+ T cells from blood. These receptors were collected from a woman younger than 30 with type 1 diabetes.

The rearrangement uses TRBV7-2 and TRBJ2-1; 11 nucleotides match TRBD2. CDR3 length: 15 residues. The V gene's germline CDR1 is SGHTA and CDR2 FQGNSA. Germline trimming cut 4 bases from V and 9 bases from J; bases unmatched to any gene: 8. CDR3 DNA: TGTGCCAGCAGCTCGTCTAGCGGGAGGAATATTGAGCAGTTCTTC. Translating gives CASSSSSGRNIEQFF.

This clone has a handful of counts. The J gene is TRBJ2-4, the V gene TRBV30, with D tentatively TRBD1 (5 bases). The CDR3 is 15 residues long. Germline V gene data show CDR1 as GTSNPN and CDR2 as SVGIG (reference sequence). V shed 0 bases and J shed 0 bases, with 9 bases lying between them. The CDR3 loop reads CAWSVRGLAKNIQYF. DNA for the CDR3: TGTGCCTGGAGTGTAAGGGGCTTAGCCAAAAACATTCAGTACTTC.

The sample holds a few counts of this clone. This chain uses TRBV13 with TRBJ2-7; TRBD1 matches at 8 bases. The CDR3 loop spans 14 amino acids. In germline, CDR1 is PRHDT, CDR2 FYEKMQ (reference sequence). The V and J ends lost 5 bases and 5 bases, in that order; junction bases with no gene match: 8. The CDR3 protein is CASSARDRIHEQYF. The CDR3 bases are TGTGCCAGCAGCGCCCGGGACAGGATACACGAGCAGTACTTC.

The rearrangement links TRBV28 to TRBJ1-2; D unclear. This CDR3 is 12 amino acids long. V shed 2 bases and J shed 8 bases, with 9 bases lying between them. CDR1 MDHEN and CDR2 SYDVKM come from the germline V gene. The CDR3 DNA reads as TGTGCCAGCAGTTTACGACCGGGAGGCTACACCTTC. Encoded protein: CASSLRPGGYTF.

As DNA, the CDR3 is TGTGCCAGTGGGGACAGGGAGTACGAGCAGTACTTC. It is translated as CASGDREYEQYF. The chain is built from TRBV19 and TRBJ2-5; 9 bases agree with TRBD1. The DNA end lines up better with TRBJ2-7; the J call may be wrong. The CDR3 has 12 residues. The germline V gene has CDR1 LNHDA and CDR2 SQIVND (reference sequence).

The gene calls are TRBV9 and TRBJ2-5; D is possibly TRBD2 (6 bases). The CDR3 is 16 amino acids. V lost 0 bases, J lost 2 bases, and 14 bases lay in between. From germline, CDR1 is SGDLS and CDR2 YYNGEE. The CDR3 sequence is CASSVGLLAAQETQYF. In nucleotides, the CDR3 is TGTGCCAGCAGCGTAGGGCTGTTAGCGGCACAAGAGACCCAGTACTTC.

The CDR3 DNA is TGTGCCAGCAGCTTAGGGGGACTAGAGGTTGAGCAGTTCTTC. Translating it yields CASSLGGLEVEQFF. The gene calls are TRBV7-2 and TRBJ2-1; TRBD2 matches 8 bases. Per germline, CDR1 SGHTA and CDR2 FQGNSA. Unmatched junction bases numbered 5, after V lost 1 base and J lost 9 bases. This CDR3 has 14 residues.

This clone was observed a few times. The sample has other DNA sequences that encode this CDR3 too. The chain joins TRBV11-2 to TRBJ2-5; D may be TRBD2 (6 bases). This CDR3 is built from 12 residues. Germline-derived CDR1 and CDR2 are SGHAT and FQNNGV. Trimming left V 4 bases short and J 5 bases short, with 8 bases between. The chain's CDR3 is CASSSRGETQYF. The CDR3 DNA reads TGTGCCAGCAGCTCCCGGGGGGAGACCCAGTACTTC.

The genes are TRBV9 and TRBJ2-1, with TRBD1 identical over 8 bases. This CDR3 has 18 residues. The V segment lost 0 bases and the J segment 3 bases; nucleotides outside the gene matches: 11. Germline CDR1 is SGDLS and CDR2 is YYNGEE. The CDR3 nucleotides are TGTGCCAGCAGCGTAGAGCCGGGACAGGCGAGACGCTACAATGAGCAGTTCTTC. The encoded protein is CASSVEPGQARRYNEQFF.

This clone was seen more than once but under ten times. The chain combines TRBV9 with TRBJ2-3; the D gene is possibly TRBD2 (5 bases). The V end lost 4 bases, the J end lost 3 bases, and 12 bases lay between the germline ends. The CDR3 has 14 residues. CDR1 and CDR2 (germline): SGDLS, YYNGEE. CDR3 sequence (DNA): TGTGCCAGCAGCCGTCGGACTTTGACAGATACGCAGTATTTT. Its protein product is CASSRRTLTDTQYF.

The chain joins TRBV13 to TRBJ2-7, with a tentative D call TRBD2 (6 bases). The CDR3 totals 14 residues. Germline V gene lookup returns CDR1 PRHDT and CDR2 FYEKMQ (reference sequence). Trimming removed 10 bases at V and 0 bases at J, with 16 bases between. CDR3 DNA sequence: TGTGCCACTACAAGAGGGAGGCACTCCTACGAGCAGTACTTC. Translated: CATTRGRHSYEQYF.

Note on this clone: At the DNA level, this CDR3 is encoded by other sequences in the same sample as well. V and J are TRBV9 and TRBJ2-1; D not resolved. This CDR3 region has 12 residues. In germline, CDR1 is SGDLS, CDR2 YYNGEE. V shed 2 bases and J shed 4 bases, with 4 bases lying between them. The CDR3 here is CASSVTYNEQFF. The CDR3 nucleotides read TGTGCCAGCAGCGTCACTTACAATGAGCAGTTCTTC.

This clone was seen more than once but under ten times. The rearrangement uses TRBV5-6 and TRBJ2-1; D is perhaps TRBD2 (5 bases). CDR1 and CDR2 (germline): SGHDT, YYEEEE. V dropped 4 bases and J dropped 0 bases, with 8 bases sitting between them. The CDR3 extends over 14 amino acids. CDR3: CASSAGSSYNEQFF. The DNA for the CDR3 is TGTGCCAGCAGCGCGGGTAGCTCCTACAATGAGCAGTTCTTC.

The chain is built from TRBV11-3 and TRBJ2-1, with 11 bases matching TRBD2. V lost 10 bases and J lost 8; bases outside the gene matches: 10. Germline V CDR1 and CDR2: SGHNT, YENEEA. The CDR3 consists of 14 residues. CDR3 sequence (DNA): TGTGCCACCAGAGGGTTAGCGGGAGGGGATGAGCAGTTCTTC. Residues: CATRGLAGGDEQFF.

In this sample, this clone turned up a few times. J is TRBJ2-7 and V is TRBV18; the match to TRBD2 covers 8 bases. The trim removed 0 bases at V and 3 bases at J, leaving 7 bases unmatched. In germline, CDR1 is KGHSH, CDR2 LQKENI. The CDR3 has 16 amino acids. CDR3 sequence (DNA): TGTGCCAGCTCACCACCGGGCGGGAGGAGGGTCTACGAGCAGTACTTC. Encoded protein: CASSPPGGRRVYEQYF.

This clone turned up a few times. The V call is TRBV7-9, the J call TRBJ2-5, with TRBD2 identical over 8 bases. The CDR3 runs to 13 residues. Germline V lookup: CDR1 SEHNR, CDR2 FQNEAQ (reference sequence). V lost 5 bases and J lost 5; bases outside the gene matches: 4. CDR3 sequence: CASSAGGGETQYF. CDR3 bases: TGTGCCAGCAGCGCCGGCGGGGGGGAGACCCAGTACTTC.

This clone has just a few counts. V and J are TRBV14 and TRBJ2-1; 11 bases are shared with TRBD2. This CDR3 region has 16 residues. J lost 4 bases, V lost 3 bases, and 5 bases had no gene match. The V gene's germline CDR1 is SGHDN and CDR2 FVKESK. In DNA, the CDR3 is TGTGCCAGCAGCCAGGCTAGCGGGAGGTGGTACAATGAGCAGTTCTTC. As protein: CASSQASGRWYNEQFF. Using reference TRBV14 and TRBJ2-1 for the parts outside the CDR3, the full variable domain is EAGVTQFPSHSVIEKGQTVTLRCDPISGHDNLYWYRRVMGKEIKFLLHFVKESKQDESGMPNNRFLAERTGGTYSTLKVQPAELEDSGVYFCASSQASGRWYNEQFFGPGTRLTVL.

This chain uses TRBV28 with TRBJ2-7; 9 bases agree with TRBD1. The CDR3 spans 15 residues. Trimming took 4 bases from V and 4 from J; bases not matched to a gene: 8. From germline, CDR1 is MDHEN and CDR2 SYDVKM. This chain's CDR3 is CASSSQTGTGYEQYF. The CDR3 DNA follows: TGTGCCAGCAGTTCCCAGACCGGGACAGGGTACGAGCAGTACTTC. Drawing the rest from reference TRBV28 and TRBJ2-7, the complete variable domain is DVKVTQSSRYLVKRTGEKVFLECVQDMDHENMFWYRQDPGLGLRLIYFSYDVKMKEKGDIPEGYSVSREKKERFSLILESASTNQTSMYLCASSSQTGTGYEQYFGPGTRLTVT.

The rearrangement joins TRBV28 to TRBJ2-7; D remains ambiguous. The CDR3 runs to 14 residues. The germline V gene has CDR1 MDHEN and CDR2 SYDVKM. Trimming took off 4 bases at V and 2 bases at J, with 12 bases between the two ends. The CDR3 loop reads CASSSSGGAYEQYF. The CDR3 DNA reads TGTGCCAGCAGTTCCTCCGGTGGAGCCTACGAGCAGTACTTC.

This chain uses TRBV7-9 with TRBJ1-2; D is possibly TRBD1 (6 bases). Germline CDR1 and CDR2: SEHNR and FQNEAQ (reference sequence). V gave up 4 bases and J gave up 8 bases, with 14 bases separating them. This CDR3 spans 13 amino acids. The CDR3 spells CASSSSNREGYTF. CDR3 sequence (DNA): TGTGCCAGCAGCTCCTCGAACAGGGAAGGCTACACCTTC.

This clone was counted only a few times. The genes are TRBV9 and TRBJ2-1; D may be TRBD2 (5 bases). The germline gives CDR1 SGDLS, CDR2 YYNGEE. The CDR3 extends over 13 amino acids. Trimming pared 0 bases from V and 5 bases from J, leaving 6 bases between. CDR3 DNA sequence: TGTGCCAGCAGCGTAGGACTAAACAATGAGCAGTTCTTC. Its protein is CASSVGLNNEQFF.

The DNA for the CDR3 is TGCGCCAGCAGCTTCCGTCCCACAGATACGCAGTATTTT. It yields the protein CASSFRPTDTQYF. This chain connects TRBV5-1 to TRBJ2-3, with no clear D. Germline loops: CDR1 SGHRS, CDR2 YFSETQ. Trimming pared 2 bases from V and 2 bases from J, leaving 6 bases between. The CDR3 spans 13 residues. Supplemented by reference TRBV5-1 and TRBJ2-3, the full variable domain reads KAGVTQTPRYLIKTRGQQVTLSCSPISGHRSVSWYQQTPGQGLQFLFEYFSETQRNKGNFPGRFSGRQFSNSRSEMNVSTLELGDSALYLCASSFRPTDTQYFGPGTRLTVL.